A selection of T cell receptor beta chains follows, all from one sample in a study of blood T cell repertoires in COVID-19. Some clones are missing from TCRdb's copy, which holds only in-frame ones; the method was immunoSEQ multiplex PCR. The sample lists about 160,000 clones, about nine tenths occurring once. The sequenced sample was peripheral blood. These receptors were obtained from a man in his thirties or forties with COVID-19, enrolled during active disease. Each CDR3 is given with its conserved first and last residue. A D gene is named only where the DNA matches it firmly.

d_gene | j_gene | v_gene | CDR3aa | CDR3nt
TRBD1 | TRBJ2-1 | TRBV7-2 | CASSVGQGFDEQFF | TGTGCCAGCAGCGTGGGACAGGGGTTCGATGAGCAGTTCTTC
TRBD1 | TRBJ1-2 | TRBV9 | CASSVDRDYGYTF | TGTGCCAGCAGCGTCGACAGGGACTATGGCTACACCTTC
NA | TRBJ1-2 | TRBV3-1/TRBV3-2 | CASRGGADYGYTF | TGTGCCAGCAGAGGCGGGGCTGACTATGGCTACACCTTC
TRBD1 | TRBJ2-2 | TRBV5-1 | CASSSRQGSGTGELFF | TGCGCCAGCAGCTCCCGACAGGGGAGTGGCACCGGGGAGCTGTTTTTT
TRBD1 | TRBJ1-2 | TRBV2 | CASGRTGGGYTF | TGTGCCAGCGGGAGGACAGGGGGAGGCTACACCTTC
NA | TRBJ1-5 | TRBV30 | CAWSVGAYSNQPQHF | TGTGCCTGGAGTGTGGGGGCCTATAGCAATCAGCCCCAGCATTTT
NA | TRBJ1-5 | TRBV19 | CASSMGQGRWNQPQHF | TGTGCCAGTAGTATGGGGCAGGGGCGGTGGAATCAGCCCCAGCATTTT
NA | TRBJ1-4 | TRBV18 | CASSKPGPEKEKLFF | TGTGCCAGCTCAAAACCGGGTCCTGAAAAAGAAAAACTGTTTTTT
NA | TRBJ1-5 | TRBV7-2 | CASSGRIGNQPQHF | TGTGCCAGCAGCGGCCGTATTGGCAATCAGCCCCAGCATTTT
TRBD1 | TRBJ1-2 | TRBV15 | CATSRDTGQGANRGYTF | TGTGCCACCAGCAGAGATACAGGACAGGGGGCTAATAGGGGCTACACCTTC
TRBD1 | TRBJ1-5 | TRBV24-1 | CATSDQTGTAMSGLSNQPQHF | TGTGCCACCAGTGATCAGACCGGGACAGCCATGTCGGGGTTGAGCAATCAGCCCCAGCATTTT
TRBD1 | TRBJ2-1 | TRBV6-5 | CASLPGTGSNEQFF | TGTGCCAGCCTTCCGGGGACAGGGAGCAATGAGCAGTTCTTC